This T cell receptor beta chain is from a study of OX40 agonist ivuxolimab in advanced cancers. Study-level background: All patients had ivuxolimab intravenously every 2 weeks at 0.01 to 10 mg/kg. Patients receiving dose escalation had hepatocellular carcinoma, melanoma, renal cell or head and neck cancer. One patient with hepatocellular carcinoma and two with cutaneous melanoma, three in all, had partial responses.

On this clone: The antigen remains unidentified.

General study points: Expanded clones were, on average, more numerous among CD8+ T cells than CD4+.

Germline assignment: CDR1 MNHNS and CDR2 SASEGT. The CDR3 covers 15 residues. Between the trimmed V and J ends, which lost 4 bases and 1 base, there was a span of 13 bases. The method was immunoSEQ multiplex PCR; TCRdb's version includes in-frame clones alone and lacks a portion of them. The table lists more than 65,000 clones, 80% to 85% of them singletons. This TCR was recovered from an adult with an advanced solid tumor such as melanoma, head and neck, liver or kidney cancer. The material sequenced was CD4+ or CD8+ T cells sorted from blood, taken in a trial of the OX40 agonist ivuxolimab. V and J are TRBV6-1 and TRBJ1-2, with TRBD1 as a possible D gene (5 bases). The CDR3 loop is CASSAPGGYNYGYTF. CDR3 nucleotides: TGTGCCAGCAGTGCCCCTGGGGGATATAACTATGGCTACACCTTC.